The present TCR beta chain was sequenced within a study of T cells in Graves' hyperthyroidism and ophthalmopathy. Study conclusions and caveats: From stable hyperthyroidism, ophthalmopathy was separated by a 13 V-J model.

Regions amplified from RNA transcripts were the TCR beta CDR3 regions. The HTBI primer set was used in a first-round RT-PCR of the TCR CDR3. TCRdb processed the multiplex PCR reads anew with MiXCR; each CDR3 protein has one entry. The data show about 600,000 distinct CDR3 sequences, roughly a sixth seen once. Uncontrolled infection, other autoimmune disease, pregnancy or lactation led to exclusion. Germline lookup yields CDR1 SEHNR and CDR2 FQNEAQ (reference sequence). The germline V and J ends were trimmed by 5 bases and 2 bases, with 13 bases remaining between them. The CDR3 is 14 residues long. The table lists this clonotype with a few counts. Its antigen is not known.

This rearrangement joins TRBV7-9 to TRBJ2-7; D tentatively fits TRBD1 or TRBD2 (5 bases each). The material sequenced was blood. The TCR was taken from a woman aged 40 to 50 with Graves' ophthalmopathy. CDR3 nucleotide sequence: TGTGCCAGCAGCATCCGGGACCAAGCCTACGAGCAGTACTTC. This encodes CASSIRDQAYEQYF.